The present entry profiles one T cell receptor (beta chain) with its context. Only in-frame clones appear in the TCRdb table, and some are missing; sequencing was by immunoSEQ multiplex PCR. The profile shows around 2.1 million clones, roughly 91% of them singletons. The length of the CDR3 is 16 residues. Germline loops: CDR1 LNHNV, CDR2 YYDKDF (reference sequence). Trimming took off 0 bases at V and 2 bases at J, with 8 bases between the two ends. Positive CCR7 selection of CD45RO-negative cells yielded the naive CD8 cells, and terminally differentiated effector memory CD45RA+ cells were excluded. The data were taken from a study of shared clonotypes between healthy human individuals.

The TCR comes from a man aged 18 to 29 in good health. Some clones in this sample may be carry-over from other donors' samples. Source material: naive CD8+ T cells from PBMCs. This sequence joins TRBV15 and TRBJ2-6; TRBD2 is a possible D gene (6 bases). The CDR3 sequence: CATSRDWGAGANVLTF. The CDR3 nucleotides read TGTGCCACCAGCAGAGATTGGGGGGCTGGGGCCAACGTCCTGACTTTC.